This T cell receptor (beta chain) was profiled in a study of control samples from healthy donors and cancer patients. This CDR3 comprises 14 residues. The data were produced by immunoSEQ multiplex PCR, yet TCRdb's version contains in-frame clones alone and is incomplete. Counted here are about 170,000 clones, about 91% occurring once; the ten biggest clones make up roughly 2%. The sequence was collected from a woman between 40 and 55 years old in good health. The chain is built from TRBV21-1 and TRBJ1-2. TRBV21-1 is a recognized pseudogene. The sequenced sample consisted of blood. This CDR3 is CAPTRCPGVNGYTF. The CDR3 region has the DNA TGTGCCCCCACCAGATGCCCGGGGGTGAATGGCTACACCTTC.